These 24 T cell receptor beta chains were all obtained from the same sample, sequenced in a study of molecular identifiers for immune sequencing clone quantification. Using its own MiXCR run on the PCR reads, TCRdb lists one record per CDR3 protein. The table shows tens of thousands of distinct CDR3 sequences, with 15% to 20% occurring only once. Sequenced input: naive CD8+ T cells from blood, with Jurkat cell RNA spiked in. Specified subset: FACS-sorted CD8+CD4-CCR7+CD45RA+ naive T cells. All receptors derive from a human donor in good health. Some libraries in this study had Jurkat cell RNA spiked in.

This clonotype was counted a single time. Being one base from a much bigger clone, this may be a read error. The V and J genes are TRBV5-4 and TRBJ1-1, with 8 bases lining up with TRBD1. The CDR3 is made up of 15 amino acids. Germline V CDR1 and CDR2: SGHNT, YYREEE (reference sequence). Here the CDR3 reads CASGFRGPGATEAFF. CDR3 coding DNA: TGTGCCAGCGGCTTCAGGGGGCCCGGCGCCACTGAAGCTTTCTTT.

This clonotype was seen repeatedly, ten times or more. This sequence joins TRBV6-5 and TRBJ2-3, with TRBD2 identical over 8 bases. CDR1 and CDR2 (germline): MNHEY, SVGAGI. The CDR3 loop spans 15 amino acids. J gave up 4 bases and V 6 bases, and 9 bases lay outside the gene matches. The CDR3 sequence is CASSPGGGEADTQYF. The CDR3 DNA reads TGTGCCAGCAGCCCCGGGGGGGGTGAGGCAGATACGCAGTATTTT.

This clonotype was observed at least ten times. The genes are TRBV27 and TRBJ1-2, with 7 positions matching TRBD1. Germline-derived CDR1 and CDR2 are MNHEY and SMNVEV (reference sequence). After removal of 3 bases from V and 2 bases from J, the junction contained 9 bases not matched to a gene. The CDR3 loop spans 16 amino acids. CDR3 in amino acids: CASSFTGENRNYGYTF. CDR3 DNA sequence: TGTGCCAGCAGTTTCACAGGGGAAAACAGGAACTATGGCTACACCTTC.

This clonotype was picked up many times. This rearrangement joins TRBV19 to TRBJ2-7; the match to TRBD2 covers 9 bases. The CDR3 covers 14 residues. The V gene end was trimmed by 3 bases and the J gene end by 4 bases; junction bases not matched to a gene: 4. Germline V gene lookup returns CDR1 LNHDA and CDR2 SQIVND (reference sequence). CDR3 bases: TGTGCCAGTAGTATGGGACTAGCATTTTACGAGCAGTACTTC. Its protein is CASSMGLAFYEQYF.

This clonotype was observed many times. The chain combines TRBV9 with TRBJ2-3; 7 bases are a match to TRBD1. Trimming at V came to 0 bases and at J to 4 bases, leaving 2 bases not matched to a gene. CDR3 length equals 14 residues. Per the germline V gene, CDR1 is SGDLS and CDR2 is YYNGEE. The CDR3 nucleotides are TGTGCCAGCAGCGTAGACAGGGGACCAGATACGCAGTATTTT. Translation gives CASSVDRGPDTQYF. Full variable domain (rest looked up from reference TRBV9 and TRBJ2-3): DSGVTQTPKHLITATGQRVTLRCSPRSGDLSVYWYQQSLDQGLQFLIQYYNGEERAKGNILERFSAQQFPDLHSELNLSSLELGDSALYFCASSVDRGPDTQYFGPGTRLTVL.

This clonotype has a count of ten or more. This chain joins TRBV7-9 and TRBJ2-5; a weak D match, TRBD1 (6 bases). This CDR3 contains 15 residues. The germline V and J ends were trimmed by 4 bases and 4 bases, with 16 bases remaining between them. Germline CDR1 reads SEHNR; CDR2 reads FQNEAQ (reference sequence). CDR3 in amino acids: CASSSTTGGVETQYF. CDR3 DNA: TGTGCCAGCAGCTCAACGACAGGTGGGGTAGAGACCCAGTACTTC.

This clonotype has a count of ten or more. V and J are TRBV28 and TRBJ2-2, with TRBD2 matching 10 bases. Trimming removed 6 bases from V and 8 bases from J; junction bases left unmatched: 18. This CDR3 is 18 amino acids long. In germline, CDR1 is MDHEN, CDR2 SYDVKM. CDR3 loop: CASSLPTGLAGVPGELFF. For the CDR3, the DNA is TGTGCCAGCAGCCTCCCGACTGGGCTAGCGGGAGTTCCTGGGGAGCTGTTTTTT.

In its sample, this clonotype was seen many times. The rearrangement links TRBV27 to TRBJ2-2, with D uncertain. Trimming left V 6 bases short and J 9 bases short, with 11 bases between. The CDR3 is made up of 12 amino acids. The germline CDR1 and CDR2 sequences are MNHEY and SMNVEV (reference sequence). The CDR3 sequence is CASSTSHRELFF. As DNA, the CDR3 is TGTGCCAGCAGCACCTCCCACCGGGAGCTGTTTTTT.

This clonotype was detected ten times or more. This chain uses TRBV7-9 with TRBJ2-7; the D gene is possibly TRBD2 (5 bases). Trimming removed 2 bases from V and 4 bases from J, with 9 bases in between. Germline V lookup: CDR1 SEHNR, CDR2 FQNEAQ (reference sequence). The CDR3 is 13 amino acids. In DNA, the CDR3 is TGTGCCAGCAGCTTAAGCGAGCGGTACGAGCAGTACTTC. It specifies CASSLSERYEQYF.

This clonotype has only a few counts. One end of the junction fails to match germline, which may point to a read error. This chain's CDR3 is CSARRLSGRLGGGLFF. CDR3 DNA: TGCAGTGCTAGGCGCTTAAGCGGGAGGTTGGGCGGGGGGCTGTTTTTT. V gene TRBV20-1 combines with J gene TRBJ2-2; 9 bases are a match to TRBD2. The CDR3 consists of 16 residues. From germline, CDR1 is DFQATT and CDR2 SNEGSKA (reference sequence).

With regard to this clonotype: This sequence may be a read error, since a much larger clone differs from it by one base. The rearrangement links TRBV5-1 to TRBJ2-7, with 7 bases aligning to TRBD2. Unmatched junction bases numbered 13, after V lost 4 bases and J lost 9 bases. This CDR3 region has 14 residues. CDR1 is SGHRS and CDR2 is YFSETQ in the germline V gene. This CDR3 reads CASSHGGEGFGQYF. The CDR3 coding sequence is TGCGCCAGCAGCCACGGTGGGGAGGGCTTCGGGCAGTACTTC.

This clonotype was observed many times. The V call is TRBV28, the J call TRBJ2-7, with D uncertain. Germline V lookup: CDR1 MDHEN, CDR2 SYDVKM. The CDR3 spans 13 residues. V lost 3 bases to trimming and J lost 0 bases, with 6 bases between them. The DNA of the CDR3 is TGTGCCAGCAGTTTTGAGAGCTCCTACGAGCAGTACTTC. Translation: CASSFESSYEQYF.

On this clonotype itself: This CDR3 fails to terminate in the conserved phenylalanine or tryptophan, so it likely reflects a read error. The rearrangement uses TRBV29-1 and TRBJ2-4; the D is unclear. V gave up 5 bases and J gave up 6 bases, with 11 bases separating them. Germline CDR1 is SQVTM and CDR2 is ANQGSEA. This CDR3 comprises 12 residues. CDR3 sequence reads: CSVFSTGNIQYL. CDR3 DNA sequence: TGCAGCGTTTTTTCGACTGGAAACATTCAGTACCTC.

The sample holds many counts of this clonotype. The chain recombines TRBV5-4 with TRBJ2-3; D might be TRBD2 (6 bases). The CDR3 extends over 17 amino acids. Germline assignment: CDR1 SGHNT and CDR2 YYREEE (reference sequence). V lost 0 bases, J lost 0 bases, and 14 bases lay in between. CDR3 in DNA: TGTGCCAGCAGCTTGGCCTTCCGGAGGGGTAGCACAGATACGCAGTATTTT. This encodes CASSLAFRRGSTDTQYF.

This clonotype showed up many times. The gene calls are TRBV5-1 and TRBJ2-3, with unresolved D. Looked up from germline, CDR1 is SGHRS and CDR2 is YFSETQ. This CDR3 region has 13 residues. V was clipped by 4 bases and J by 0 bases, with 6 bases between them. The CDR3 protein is CASSRESTDTQYF. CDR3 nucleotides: TGCGCCAGCAGCAGGGAAAGCACAGATACGCAGTATTTT.

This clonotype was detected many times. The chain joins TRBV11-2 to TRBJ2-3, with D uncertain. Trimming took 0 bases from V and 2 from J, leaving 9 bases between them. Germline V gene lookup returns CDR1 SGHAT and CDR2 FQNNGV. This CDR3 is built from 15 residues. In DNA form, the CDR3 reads TGTGCCAGCAGCTTAGAGGTCCCAGTCACAGATACGCAGTATTTT. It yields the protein CASSLEVPVTDTQYF.

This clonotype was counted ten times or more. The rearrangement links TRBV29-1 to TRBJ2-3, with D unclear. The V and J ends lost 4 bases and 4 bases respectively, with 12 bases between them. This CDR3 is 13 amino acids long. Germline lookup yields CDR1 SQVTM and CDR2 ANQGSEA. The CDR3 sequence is CSVVFVSADTQYF. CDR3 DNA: TGCAGCGTTGTGTTCGTTAGTGCAGATACGCAGTATTTT.

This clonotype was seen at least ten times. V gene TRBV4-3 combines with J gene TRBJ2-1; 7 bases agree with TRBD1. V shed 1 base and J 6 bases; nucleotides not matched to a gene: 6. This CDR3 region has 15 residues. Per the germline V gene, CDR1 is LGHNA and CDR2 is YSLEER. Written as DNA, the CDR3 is TGCGCCAGCAGCCAAGTCACGCAGGGGGTCAATGAGCAGTTCTTC. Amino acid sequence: CASSQVTQGVNEQFF.

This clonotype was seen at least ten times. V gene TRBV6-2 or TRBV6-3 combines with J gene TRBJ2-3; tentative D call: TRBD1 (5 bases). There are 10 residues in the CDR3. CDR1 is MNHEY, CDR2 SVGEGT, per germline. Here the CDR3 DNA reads TGTGGAACAGGCCCAGATACGCAGTATTTT. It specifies CGTGPDTQYF.

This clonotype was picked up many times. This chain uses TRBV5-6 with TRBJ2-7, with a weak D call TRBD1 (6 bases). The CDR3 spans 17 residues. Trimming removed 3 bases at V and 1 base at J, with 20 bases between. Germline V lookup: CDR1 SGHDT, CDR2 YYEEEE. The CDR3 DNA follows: TGTGCCAGCAGCTGGTACGAACAGGGTTCAGGGTCCTACGAGCAGTACTTC. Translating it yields CASSWYEQGSGSYEQYF.

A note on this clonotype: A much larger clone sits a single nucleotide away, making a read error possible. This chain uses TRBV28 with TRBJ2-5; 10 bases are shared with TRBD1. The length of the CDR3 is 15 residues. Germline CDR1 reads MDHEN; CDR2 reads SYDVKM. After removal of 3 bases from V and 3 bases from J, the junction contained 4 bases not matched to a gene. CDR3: CASSFRTGGEETQYF. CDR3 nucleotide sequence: TGTGCCAGCAGTTTTCGGACAGGGGGTGAAGAGACCCAGTACTTC.

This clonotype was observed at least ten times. The CDR3 nucleotides read TGTGCCATCATGGAGGGGGGCACAGATACGCAGTATTTT. It translates to CAIMEGGTDTQYF. V usage is TRBV10-3 and J usage is TRBJ2-3, with D perhaps being TRBD1 or TRBD2 (6 bases each). Trimming removed 7 bases from V and 1 base from J, with 9 bases in between. Germline CDR1 ENHRY, CDR2 SYGVKD. The CDR3 spans 13 residues.

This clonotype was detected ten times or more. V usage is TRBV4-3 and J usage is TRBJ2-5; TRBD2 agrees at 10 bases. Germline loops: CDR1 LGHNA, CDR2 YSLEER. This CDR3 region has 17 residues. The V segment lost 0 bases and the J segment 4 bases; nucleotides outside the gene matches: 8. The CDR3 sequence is CASSQDKGPSGRETQYF. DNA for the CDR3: TGCGCCAGCAGCCAAGATAAGGGCCCTAGCGGGAGAGAGACCCAGTACTTC.

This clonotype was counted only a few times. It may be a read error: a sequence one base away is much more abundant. Here the CDR3 reads CASSPRDRPYEQYF. The DNA for the CDR3 is TGCGCCAGCAGCCCCCGGGACAGACCCTACGAGCAGTACTTC. The V gene is TRBV4-3, the J gene TRBJ2-7; 7 bases are shared with TRBD1. J lost 2 bases, V lost 4 bases, and 5 bases had no gene match. The CDR3 length is 14 residues. Germline V gene sequence: CDR1 LGHNA, CDR2 YSLEER.